Sequencing of this TCR beta chain was carried out in a study of blood T cell repertoires in COVID-19. The wider study: COVID-19 samples collected from the United States, Italy and Spain covered acute and convalescent phases. PBMCs, B-cell-depleted T cells, or T cells provided the cDNA or gDNA that made up the material.

In the original workflow: Cell counts per sample came from amplifying reference gene primers. Measured with immunoSEQ multiplex PCR; TCRdb has only the in-frame clones, and not every one. Clonal size and the V and J genes are those of that table, whereas D and trimming came from the DNA. The table lists about 490,000 clones, 80% to 90% of them singletons. After removal of 3 bases from V and 5 bases from J, the junction contained 5 bases not matched to a gene. The V gene's germline CDR1 is LNHDA and CDR2 SQIVND (reference sequence). The CDR3 spans 14 residues. Sample: peripheral blood. The TCR originated in a human donor in a cohort sampled during active COVID-19. The chain is built from TRBV19 and TRBJ2-7, with 9 bases aligning to TRBD2. Here the CDR3 DNA reads TGTGCCAGTAGTATCTCGCTAGCGGGAAACGAGCAGTACTTC. This codes for CASSISLAGNEQYF.